This TCR beta chain was obtained from a study of T cell responses to AZD1222 COVID-19 vaccine. Clones were read by immunoSEQ multiplex PCR, and TCRdb kept only the in-frame ones, dropping some. The sample consists of fewer than 200,000 clones, roughly 90% of them appearing once. The germline V gene encodes CDR1 SEHNR and CDR2 FQNEAQ (reference sequence). There are 15 residues in the CDR3. As to this clone: Its antigen is not known. A read error may produce the germline difference seen at one junction end.

Study findings and constraints: Distributed over spike, vaccine-associated CD4 TCRs predominated at 160-218 and 743-854. Clonal diversity may have been underestimated in mostly white British donors.

This sequence joins TRBV7-9 and TRBJ2-1; TRBD2 matches 7 bases. Sequenced material: peripheral blood, taken 28 days after the second AZD1222 dose. The TCR was taken from an adult who received the AZD1222 COVID-19 vaccine. CDR3 sequence: CASRDQGLPYSEQFF. The DNA of the CDR3 is TGTGCCAGCAGGGACCAGGGACTACCGTACAGTGAGCAGTTCTTC.